These 3 T cell receptor beta chains were all obtained from the same sample, sequenced in a study of T cell responses to AZD1222 COVID-19 vaccine. Here immunoSEQ multiplex PCR was the method, and the copy in TCRdb shows in-frame clones only, minus some. The data contain under 120,000 clones, 80% to 95% of them seen just once; the ten biggest clones take up 1.2%. This sample comprised peripheral blood, obtained on day 0 of AZD1222 vaccination. All receptors derive from an adult in good health.

This chain links TRBV27 with TRBJ2-7; D may match TRBD1 or TRBD2 (5 bases each). The V and J ends lost 5 bases and 7 bases respectively, with 12 bases between them. The CDR3 contains 12 residues. Germline V gene data show CDR1 as MNHEY and CDR2 as SMNVEV (reference sequence). The CDR3 sequence: CASSPPEGEQYF. In DNA form, the CDR3 reads TGTGCCAGCAGTCCTCCAGAGGGGGAGCAGTACTTC.

The chain combines TRBV2 with TRBJ2-3; 12 bases map to TRBD2. V lost 6 bases and J lost 3; bases outside the gene matches: 4. The germline CDR1 and CDR2 sequences are SNHLY and FYNNEI. The CDR3 has 15 residues. CDR3 in DNA: TGTGCCAGCAGCGGGACTAGCGGGCCAACAGATACGCAGTATTTT. Protein: CASSGTSGPTDTQYF. The variable domain in full, completed from reference TRBV2 and TRBJ2-3, reads EPEVTQTPSHQVTQMGQEVILRCVPISNHLYFYWYRQILGQKVEFLVSFYNNEISEKSEIFDDQFSVERPDGSNFTLKIRSTKLEDSAMYFCASSGTSGPTDTQYFGPGTRLTVL.

The rearrangement joins TRBV6-4 to TRBJ2-7; possibly TRBD2 for D (6 bases). Trimming removed 7 bases from V and 4 bases from J, with 14 bases in between. Germline V gene data show CDR1 as MRHNA and CDR2 as SNTAGT. The CDR3 length is 13 residues. In DNA, the CDR3 is TGTGCCAGCATTGGGACTGATATTTACGAGCAGTACTTC. It specifies CASIGTDIYEQYF.